The 6 T cell receptor beta chains reported below all come from one sample, sequenced in a study of T-cell memory formation after mild COVID-19. TCRdb reanalysed the 5' RACE reads using MiXCR and keeps one entry per CDR3 protein. The table has 280,000 or so distinct CDR3 sequences, 8% to 10% seen once. What was sequenced was PBMCs or a T cell subset sorted from them (not recorded which). The receptors originated from a man between 18 and 35 years old who had mild COVID-19 (a few samples of this study predate the infection). Cell type and time point are not known.

This clonotype was found a few times. The V and J genes are TRBV9 and TRBJ2-1; the match to TRBD1 covers 7 bases. CDR1 and CDR2 from the germline V gene are SGDLS and YYNGEE. Trimming cost V 3 bases and J 3 bases; bases outside gene matches: 9. This CDR3 region has 16 residues. CDR3 in amino acids: CASSADQAGGYNEQFF. DNA of the CDR3: TGTGCCAGCAGCGCCGACCAGGCAGGGGGCTACAATGAGCAGTTCTTC.

The rearrangement uses TRBV5-1 and TRBJ1-2, with D unresolved. The CDR3 consists of 13 residues. Germline V gene sequence: CDR1 SGHRS, CDR2 YFSETQ. With 5 bases removed from V and 3 bases from J, the gap between germline ends came to 11 bases. DNA of the CDR3: TGCGCCAGCAGATCAAGCGGAGACTATGGCTACACCTTC. It encodes CASRSSGDYGYTF.

The gene calls are TRBV20-1 and TRBJ2-3; the D gene is possibly TRBD2 (5 bases). V lost 1 base and J lost 5, with 10 bases in between. The CDR3 runs 13 residues. Germline CDR1 and CDR2: DFQATT and SNEGSKA (reference sequence). CDR3 DNA: TGCAGTGCTAGAGTCGGGATGAAAGATACGCAGTATTTT. Translated, it gives CSARVGMKDTQYF.

This clonotype has more than one count but fewer than ten. The chain uses TRBV19 and TRBJ1-1; 12 nucleotides align to TRBD1. The V segment lost 3 bases and the J segment 5 bases; nucleotides outside the gene matches: 7. Germline loops: CDR1 LNHDA, CDR2 SQIVND (reference sequence). The CDR3 is made up of 16 amino acids. In DNA form, the CDR3 reads TGTGCCAGTAGTATTACCGGGACAGGGGGCCGGACTGAAGCTTTCTTT. Residues: CASSITGTGGRTEAFF.

The V and J genes are TRBV5-1 and TRBJ2-3, with 7 bases aligning to TRBD2. Germline lookup yields CDR1 SGHRS and CDR2 YFSETQ. J was trimmed by 2 bases and V by 4 bases; bases with no gene match: 7. This CDR3 spans 15 amino acids. The CDR3 region is CASSGGDYTTDTQYF. The CDR3 bases are TGCGCCAGCAGCGGAGGGGACTACACCACAGATACGCAGTATTTT.

This clonotype was observed at least ten times. DNA of the CDR3: TGTGCCATCCGGACAGGGTTAAACGAGCAGTACTTC. Its translation is CAIRTGLNEQYF. The chain recombines TRBV6-6 with TRBJ2-7; the match to TRBD1 covers 8 bases. CDR3 length equals 12 residues. The V gene's germline CDR1 is MNHNY and CDR2 SVGAGI (reference sequence). J was trimmed by 5 bases and V by 10 bases; bases with no gene match: 7.